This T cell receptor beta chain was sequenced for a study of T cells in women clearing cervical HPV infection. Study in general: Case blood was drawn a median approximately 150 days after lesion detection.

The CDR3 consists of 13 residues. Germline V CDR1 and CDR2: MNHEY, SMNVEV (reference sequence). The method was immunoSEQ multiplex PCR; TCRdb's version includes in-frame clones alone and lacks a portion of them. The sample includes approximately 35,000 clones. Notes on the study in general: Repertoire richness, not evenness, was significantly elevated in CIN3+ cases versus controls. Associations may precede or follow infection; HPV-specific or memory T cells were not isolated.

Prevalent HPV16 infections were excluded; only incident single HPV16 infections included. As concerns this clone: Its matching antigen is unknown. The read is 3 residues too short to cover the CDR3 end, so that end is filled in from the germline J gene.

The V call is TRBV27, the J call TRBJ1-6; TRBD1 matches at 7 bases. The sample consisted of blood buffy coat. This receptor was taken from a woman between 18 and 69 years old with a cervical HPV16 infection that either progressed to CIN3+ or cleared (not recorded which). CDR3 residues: CASSLGQGGTLHF. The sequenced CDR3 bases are TGTGCCAGCAGTTTGGGGCAGGGGGGCACC.